A single sample is the source of the 12 T cell receptor beta chains below, sequenced in a study of neurological immune-mediated disorders. TCRdb reprocessed the 5' RACE reads with MiXCR, giving one entry per CDR3 protein. The sample shows tens of thousands of distinct CDR3 sequences, about 5.6% of them seen only once. The sequenced material came from CD4+ T cells from blood. Receptors were obtained from a young woman with multiple sclerosis.

The chain carries TRBV18 and TRBJ2-5, with D maybe TRBD2 (5 bases). This CDR3 is built from 14 residues. Germline loops: CDR1 KGHSH, CDR2 LQKENI. The V and J ends lost 5 bases and 1 base respectively, with 11 bases between them. As DNA, the CDR3 is TGTGCCAGCTCAGACGGGATAGTCCAAGAGACCCAGTACTTC. This gives the protein CASSDGIVQETQYF. Full variable domain (remainder filled in from reference TRBV18 and TRBJ2-5): NAGVMQNPRHLVRRRGQEARLRCSPMKGHSHVYWYRQLPEEGLKFMVYLQKENIIDESGMPKERFSAEFPKEGPSILRIQQVVRGDSAAYFCASSDGIVQETQYFGPGTRLLVL.

This clonotype was counted ten times or more. The chain carries TRBV20-1 and TRBJ2-7; D possibly uses TRBD1 or TRBD2 (5 bases each). Trimming pared 4 bases from V and 3 bases from J, leaving 16 bases between. The CDR3 consists of 14 residues. CDR1 is DFQATT and CDR2 is SNEGSKA in the germline V gene (reference sequence). The CDR3 here is CSATRDARGYEQYF. CDR3 sequence (DNA): TGCAGTGCTACCCGGGACGCCCGGGGCTACGAGCAGTACTTC.

The chain links TRBV7-6 to TRBJ2-2, with 12 bases matching TRBD1. V dropped 4 bases and J dropped 6; count of bases not matched to a gene: 9. The CDR3 has 17 residues. CDR1 is SGHVS, CDR2 FNYEAQ, per germline. The CDR3 DNA is TGTGCCAGCAGCTCCGTTACCGGGACAGGGGGCTCCGGGGAGCTGTTTTTT. It specifies CASSSVTGTGGSGELFF.

Judged by abundance, this clonotype is medium-sized. The chain joins TRBV5-1 to TRBJ1-2, with 8 bases aligning to TRBD1. The CDR3 consists of 15 residues. V lost 3 bases, J lost 5 bases, and 9 bases stayed unmatched. Germline CDR1 reads SGHRS; CDR2 reads YFSETQ. The CDR3 is CASSYDTGGEYGYTF. In DNA form, the CDR3 reads TGCGCCAGCAGCTACGACACAGGGGGAGAGTATGGCTACACCTTC.

Many counts were recorded for this clonotype. This chain joins TRBV6-6 and TRBJ1-3; no clear D gene. Germline V gene data show CDR1 as MNHNY and CDR2 as SVGAGI (reference sequence). This CDR3 is built from 15 residues. V was shortened by 0 bases and J by 0 bases, with 6 bases between the two germline ends. The chain's CDR3 is CASSYSEASGNTIYF. The CDR3, as DNA: TGTGCCAGCAGTTACTCAGAGGCCTCTGGAAACACCATATATTTT.

This clonotype has ten or more counts. The genes are TRBV20-1 and TRBJ1-1; the D is unclear. V was pared by 1 base and J by 4 bases, with 10 bases between. The CDR3 has 13 residues. Germline V gene data show CDR1 as DFQATT and CDR2 as SNEGSKA (reference sequence). The CDR3 sequence is CSARGGGLTEAFF. Written as DNA, the CDR3 is TGCAGTGCTAGAGGCGGAGGGCTCACTGAAGCTTTCTTT.

This clonotype has ten or more counts. This chain links TRBV10-3 with TRBJ1-2, with D uncertain. CDR3 size: 14 residues. The V gene's germline CDR1 is ENHRY and CDR2 SYGVKD. V gave up 2 bases and J gave up 1 base, with 8 bases separating them. The CDR3 DNA sequence: TGTGCCATCAGTGAGCAAGCAGATAACTATGGCTACACCTTC. Its protein is CAISEQADNYGYTF.

This clonotype was counted ten times or more. V usage is TRBV11-1 and J usage is TRBJ2-2; no firm D call. This CDR3 has 12 amino acids. Deletions cut 2 bases from V and 3 bases from J, with 1 base between. In germline, CDR1 is SGHAT, CDR2 FQDESV (reference sequence). The CDR3 sequence: CASSLHTGELFF. CDR3 coding DNA: TGTGCCAGCAGCTTACACACCGGGGAGCTGTTTTTT.

This clonotype was picked up many times. The chain recombines TRBV20-1 with TRBJ2-5, with unresolved D. V lost 3 bases and J lost 4, with 12 bases in between. The CDR3 has 13 residues. In germline, CDR1 is DFQATT, CDR2 SNEGSKA (reference sequence). This CDR3 is CSARLPFLETQYF. The CDR3 coding sequence is TGCAGTGCTAGGCTGCCCTTCTTAGAGACCCAGTACTTC.

This clonotype was picked up many times. The V and J genes are TRBV14 and TRBJ2-2, with D possibly called TRBD1 or TRBD2 (5 bases each). The CDR3 runs to 16 residues. The germline V and J ends were trimmed by 6 bases and 2 bases, with 16 bases remaining between them. Germline V gene sequence: CDR1 SGHDN, CDR2 FVKESK. CDR3 residues: CASRPAGTVNTGELFF. For the CDR3, the DNA is TGTGCCAGCAGACCTGCAGGGACGGTAAACACCGGGGAGCTGTTTTTT. Complete variable domain (other parts from reference TRBV14 and TRBJ2-2): EAGVTQFPSHSVIEKGQTVTLRCDPISGHDNLYWYRRVMGKEIKFLLHFVKESKQDESGMPNNRFLAERTGGTYSTLKVQPAELEDSGVYFCASRPAGTVNTGELFFGEGSRLTVL.

V usage is TRBV12-3 or TRBV12-4 and J usage is TRBJ2-7, with a tentative D call TRBD2 (5 bases). This CDR3 comprises 14 residues. The V and J ends lost 4 bases and 1 base respectively, with 11 bases between them. The CDR3 sequence: CASSSTGISYEQYF. CDR3 DNA: TGTGCCAGCAGTTCTACCGGGATTTCCTACGAGCAGTACTTC.

This clonotype was counted ten times or more. The chain recombines TRBV29-1 with TRBJ1-3; TRBD1 agrees at 9 bases. The CDR3 totals 16 residues. Per germline, CDR1 SQVTM and CDR2 ANQGSEA. The J segment lost 0 bases and the V segment lost 6 bases, leaving 9 bases of the junction unmatched. Here the CDR3 reads CSVGQGTTFSGNTIYF. CDR3 nucleotides: TGCAGCGTCGGACAGGGGACCACCTTCTCTGGAAACACCATATATTTT.